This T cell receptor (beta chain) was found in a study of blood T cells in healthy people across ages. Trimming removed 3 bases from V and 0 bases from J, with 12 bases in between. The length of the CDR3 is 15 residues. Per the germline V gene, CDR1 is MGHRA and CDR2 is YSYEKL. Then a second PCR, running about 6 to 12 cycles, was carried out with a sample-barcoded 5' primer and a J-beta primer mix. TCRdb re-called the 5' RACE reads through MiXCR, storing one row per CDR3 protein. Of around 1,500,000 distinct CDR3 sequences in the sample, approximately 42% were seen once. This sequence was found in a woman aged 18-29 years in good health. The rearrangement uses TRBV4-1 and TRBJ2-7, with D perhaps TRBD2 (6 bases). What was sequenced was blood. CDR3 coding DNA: TGCGCCAGCAGCCAGGGGACTTTTTCCTCCTACGAGCAGTACTTC. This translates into CASSQGTFSSYEQYF.